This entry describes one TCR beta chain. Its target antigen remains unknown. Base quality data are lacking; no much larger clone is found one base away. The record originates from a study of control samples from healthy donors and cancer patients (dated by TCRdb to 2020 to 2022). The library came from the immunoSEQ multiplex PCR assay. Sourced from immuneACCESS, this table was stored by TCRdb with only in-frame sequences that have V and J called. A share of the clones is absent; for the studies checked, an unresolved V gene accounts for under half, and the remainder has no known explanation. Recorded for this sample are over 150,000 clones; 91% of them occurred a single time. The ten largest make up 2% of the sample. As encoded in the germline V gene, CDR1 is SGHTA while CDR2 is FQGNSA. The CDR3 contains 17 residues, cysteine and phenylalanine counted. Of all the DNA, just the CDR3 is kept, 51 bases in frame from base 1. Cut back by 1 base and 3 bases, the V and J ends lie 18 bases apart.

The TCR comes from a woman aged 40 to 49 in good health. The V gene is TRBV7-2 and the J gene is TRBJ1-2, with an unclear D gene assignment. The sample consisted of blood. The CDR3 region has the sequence CASSLGSIIVSDYGYTF. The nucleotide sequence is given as TGTGCCAGCAGCTTAGGCAGTATAATTGTGAGTGACTATGGCTACACCTTC.